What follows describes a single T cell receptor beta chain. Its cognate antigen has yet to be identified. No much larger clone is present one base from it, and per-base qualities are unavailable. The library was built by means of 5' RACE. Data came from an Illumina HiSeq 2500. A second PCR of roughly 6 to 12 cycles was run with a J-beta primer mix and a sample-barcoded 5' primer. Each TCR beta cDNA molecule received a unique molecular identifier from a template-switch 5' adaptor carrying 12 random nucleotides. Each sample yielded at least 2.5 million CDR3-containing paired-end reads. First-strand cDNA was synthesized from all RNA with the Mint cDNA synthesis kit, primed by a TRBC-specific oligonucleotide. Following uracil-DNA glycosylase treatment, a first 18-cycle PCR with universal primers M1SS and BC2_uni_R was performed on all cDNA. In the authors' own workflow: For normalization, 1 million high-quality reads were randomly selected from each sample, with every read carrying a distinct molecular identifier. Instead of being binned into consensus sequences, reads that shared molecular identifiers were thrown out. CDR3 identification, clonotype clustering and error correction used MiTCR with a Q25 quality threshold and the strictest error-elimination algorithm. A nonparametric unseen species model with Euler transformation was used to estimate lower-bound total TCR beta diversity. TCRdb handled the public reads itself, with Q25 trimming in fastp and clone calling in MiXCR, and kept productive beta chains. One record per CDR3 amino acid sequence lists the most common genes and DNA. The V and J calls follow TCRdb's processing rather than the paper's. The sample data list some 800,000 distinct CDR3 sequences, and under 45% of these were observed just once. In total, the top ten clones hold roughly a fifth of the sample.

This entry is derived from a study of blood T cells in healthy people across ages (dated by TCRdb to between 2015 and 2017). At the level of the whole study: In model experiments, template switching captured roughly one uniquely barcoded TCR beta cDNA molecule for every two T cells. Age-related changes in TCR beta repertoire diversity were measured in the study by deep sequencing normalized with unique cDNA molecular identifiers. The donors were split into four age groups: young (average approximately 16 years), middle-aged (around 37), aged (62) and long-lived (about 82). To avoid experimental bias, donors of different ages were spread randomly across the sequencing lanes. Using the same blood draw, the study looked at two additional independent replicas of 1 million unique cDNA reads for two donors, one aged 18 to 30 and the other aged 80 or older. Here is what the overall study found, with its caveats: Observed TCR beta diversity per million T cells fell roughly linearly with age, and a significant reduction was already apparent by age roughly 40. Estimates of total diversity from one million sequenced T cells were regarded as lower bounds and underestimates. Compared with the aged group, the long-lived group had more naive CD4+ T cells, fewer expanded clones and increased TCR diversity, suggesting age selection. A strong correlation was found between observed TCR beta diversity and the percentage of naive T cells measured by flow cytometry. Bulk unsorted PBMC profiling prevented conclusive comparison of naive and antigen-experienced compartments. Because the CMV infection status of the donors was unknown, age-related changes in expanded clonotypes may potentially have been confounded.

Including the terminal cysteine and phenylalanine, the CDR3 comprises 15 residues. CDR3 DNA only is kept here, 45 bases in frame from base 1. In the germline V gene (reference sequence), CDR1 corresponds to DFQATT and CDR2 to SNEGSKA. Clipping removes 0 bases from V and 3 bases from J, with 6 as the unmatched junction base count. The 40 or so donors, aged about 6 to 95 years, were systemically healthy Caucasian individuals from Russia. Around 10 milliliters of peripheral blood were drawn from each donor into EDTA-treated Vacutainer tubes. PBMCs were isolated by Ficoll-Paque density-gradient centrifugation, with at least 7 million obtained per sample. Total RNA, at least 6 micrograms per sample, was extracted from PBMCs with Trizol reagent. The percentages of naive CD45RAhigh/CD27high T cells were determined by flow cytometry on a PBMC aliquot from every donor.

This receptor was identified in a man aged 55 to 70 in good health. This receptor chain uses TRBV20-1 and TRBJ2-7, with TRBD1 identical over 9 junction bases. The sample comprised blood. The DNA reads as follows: TGCAGTGCTAGAGACCGGGACAGGGATTTCTACGAGCAGTACTTC. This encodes CSARDRDRDFYEQYF.